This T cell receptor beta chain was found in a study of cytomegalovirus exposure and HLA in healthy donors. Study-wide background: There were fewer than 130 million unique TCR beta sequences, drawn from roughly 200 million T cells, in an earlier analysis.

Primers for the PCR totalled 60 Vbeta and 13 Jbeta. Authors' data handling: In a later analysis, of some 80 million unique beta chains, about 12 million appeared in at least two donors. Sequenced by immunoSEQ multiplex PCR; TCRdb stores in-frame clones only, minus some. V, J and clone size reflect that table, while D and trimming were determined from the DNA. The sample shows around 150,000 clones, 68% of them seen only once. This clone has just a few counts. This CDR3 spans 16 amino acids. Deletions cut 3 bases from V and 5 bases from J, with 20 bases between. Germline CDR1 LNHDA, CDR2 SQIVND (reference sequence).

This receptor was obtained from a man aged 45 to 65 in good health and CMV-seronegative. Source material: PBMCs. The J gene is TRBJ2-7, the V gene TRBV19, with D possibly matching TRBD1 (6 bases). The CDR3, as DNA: TGTGCCAGTAGTATTCGGATTGAACAGGGATATGACGAGCAGTACTTC. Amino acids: CASSIRIEQGYDEQYF.